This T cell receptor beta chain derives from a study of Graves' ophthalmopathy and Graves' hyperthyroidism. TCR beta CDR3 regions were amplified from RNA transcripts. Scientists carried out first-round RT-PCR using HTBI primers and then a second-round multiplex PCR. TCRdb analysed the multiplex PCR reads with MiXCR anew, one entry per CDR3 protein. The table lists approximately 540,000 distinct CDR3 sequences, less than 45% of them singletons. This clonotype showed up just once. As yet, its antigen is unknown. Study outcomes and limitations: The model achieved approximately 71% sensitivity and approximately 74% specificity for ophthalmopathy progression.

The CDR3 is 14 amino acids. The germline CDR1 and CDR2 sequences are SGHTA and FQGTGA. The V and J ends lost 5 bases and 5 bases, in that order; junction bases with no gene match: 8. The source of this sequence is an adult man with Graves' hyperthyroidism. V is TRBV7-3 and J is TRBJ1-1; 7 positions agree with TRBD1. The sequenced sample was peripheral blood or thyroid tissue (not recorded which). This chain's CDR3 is CASSQTGSRTEAFF. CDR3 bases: TGTGCCAGCAGCCAGACAGGGAGTAGGACTGAAGCTTTCTTT.